The rows below give T cell receptor beta chains drawn from one sample of a study of blood T cell repertoires in COVID-19. Assay used: immunoSEQ multiplex PCR; TCRdb lists only in-frame clones, some missing. The repertoire holds around 470,000 clones, with less than 95% as singletons. Material for sequencing was PBMCs or T cells enriched from blood (not recorded which). These receptors were taken from a man aged 18-30 years who had recovered from COVID-19. Both conserved end residues are part of each CDR3.

j_call	v_call	cdr3_aa
TRBJ1-5	TRBV27	CATRAGNQPQHF
TRBJ1-2	TRBV19	CASSIGVTGAGYTF
TRBJ1-1	TRBV4-1	CASSQFLDTVLNTEAFF
TRBJ1-4	TRBV19	CASSRGQGASEKLFF
TRBJ2-7	TRBV7-3	CASSLLANSYEQYF
TRBJ1-1	TRBV7-2	CASSSGQGALSGAFF
TRBJ1-2	TRBV3-1/TRBV3-2	CASSQGTGGGYTF
TRBJ2-5	TRBV3-1/TRBV3-2	CASSQVSGAKQETQYF
TRBJ2-2	TRBV4-2	CASSQTSGTGELFF
TRBJ1-1	TRBV27	CASSPLLPTGANTEAFF
TRBJ2-1	TRBV5-1	CASSSRLAVATEQFF
TRBJ2-1	TRBV24-1	CATSDIERGPYNEQFF